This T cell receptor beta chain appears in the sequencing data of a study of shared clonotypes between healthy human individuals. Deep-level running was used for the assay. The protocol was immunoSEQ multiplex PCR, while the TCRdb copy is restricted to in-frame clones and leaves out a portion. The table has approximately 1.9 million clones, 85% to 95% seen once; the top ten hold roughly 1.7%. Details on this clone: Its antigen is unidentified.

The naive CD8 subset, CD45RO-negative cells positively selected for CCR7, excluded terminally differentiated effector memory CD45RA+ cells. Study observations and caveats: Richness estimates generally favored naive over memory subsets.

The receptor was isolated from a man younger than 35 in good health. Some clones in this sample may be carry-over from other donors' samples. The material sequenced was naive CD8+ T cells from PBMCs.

CDR3 in amino acids: CASSAGTGIYQPQHF. The DNA of the CDR3 is TGTGCCAGTAGTGCCGGGACAGGGATTTATCAGCCCCAGCATTTT. The gene calls are TRBV19 and TRBJ1-5, with 9 bases lining up with TRBD1. Trimming removed 5 bases from V and 5 bases from J; junction bases left unmatched: 7. Germline V CDR1 and CDR2: LNHDA, SQIVND (reference sequence). The CDR3 runs to 15 residues.